The entry below gives a single T cell receptor (beta chain) sequence along with its context. What it recognizes is unknown. Unique molecular identifiers were added to individual cDNA molecules. MiXCR, applied by TCRdb to the 5' RACE reads, yields one record per CDR3 protein. The table lists 45,000 or so distinct CDR3 sequences, about 25% of them singletons. The CDR3 runs 14 residues. Germline V lookup: CDR1 SGHRS, CDR2 YFSETQ. Trimming took off 6 bases at V and 0 bases at J, with 7 bases between the two ends. The entry originates in a study of early T cells in non-severe SARS-CoV-2 infection. Study information: Sequenced bulk RNA came from whole blood that was unsorted, and chains were unpaired. Study outcomes and limitations: Matches to VDJdb favored anti-spike CD8 responses and missed private and CD4 specificities.

The sequenced sample was whole blood, obtained at baseline. This clonotype originated in an adult who was a healthcare worker with PCR-confirmed SARS-CoV-2 infection or an uninfected control (not recorded which). This chain uses TRBV5-1 with TRBJ2-6, with no clear D. The CDR3 DNA sequence: TGCGCCAGCAAACTGAGCTCTGGGGCCAACGTCCTGACTTTC. This encodes CASKLSSGANVLTF.